This TCR beta chain was documented in a study of blood T cell repertoires in COVID-19. The repertoire was sequenced with immunoSEQ multiplex PCR; TCRdb's copy has only in-frame clones and lacks some. Of fewer than 350,000 clones in the sample, 65% to 90% are singletons; the top ten hold about 7%. The receptor comes from a human donor in a cohort sampled during active COVID-19. Sequencing was carried out using peripheral blood.

CDR3 DNA sequence: TGTGCCAGTAGTATGTCAGGGCACAGCAATCAGCCCCAGCATTTT. This codes for CASSMSGHSNQPQHF. V gene TRBV19 combines with J gene TRBJ1-5; D is possibly TRBD1 (5 bases). Germline CDR1 and CDR2: LNHDA and SQIVND (reference sequence). This CDR3 spans 15 amino acids. The V gene lost 3 bases and the J gene lost 1 base, with 10 bases spanning the gap.